In its sample, the clone carrying this T cell receptor beta chain was seen a few times. Its antigen is as yet unknown. A process of 5'RACE template switching, which added a universal primer site and UMIs, was used to make TCR cDNA. Each CDR3 protein is one row after TCRdb ran MiXCR on the 5' RACE reads. Of hundreds of thousands of distinct CDR3 sequences detected, roughly an eighth appear once; the ten largest clones hold more than 13%. These data belong to a study of T cells after yellow fever vaccination. As for the study in general: Some fractions had low cell numbers, and these were prepared with SMART-Seq v4 Ultra Low Input.

Whole-study results and caveats: Reappearance after the booster was observed for most primary-vaccination clones (about 97% CD4, over 75% CD8). Repertoires obtained by FACS sorting could include abundant clonotypes that entered as contaminants from the bulk population.

This CDR3 contains 16 residues. V dropped 1 base and J dropped 0 bases, with 10 bases sitting between them. Per germline, CDR1 LGHNA and CDR2 YNFKEQ. J is TRBJ2-4 and V is TRBV4-2; D is possibly TRBD2 (6 bases). The input for sequencing was PBMCs, taken on the day of the yellow fever booster vaccination. The sequence derives from a man in his thirties or forties who received the YFV17D yellow fever vaccine. The CDR3 spells CASSQVTAGAKNIQYF. CDR3 sequence (DNA): TGTGCCAGCAGCCAAGTTACAGCGGGAGCCAAAAACATTCAGTACTTC.